The sequence of this TCR beta chain was determined in a study of shared clonotypes between healthy human individuals. Germline V lookup: CDR1 SGHRS, CDR2 YFSETQ. CDR3 length equals 15 residues. V was pared by 4 bases and J by 1 base, with 7 bases of the junction left unmatched. This clone was recorded once. Its specificity is unknown. TCRdb keeps only in-frame clones here, not all; method: immunoSEQ multiplex PCR. Among fewer than 2.5 million clones listed, 80% to 95% were seen once. General observations from the study: Clonotypes which were not shared had lower generation probabilities than clonotypes that all four donors shared. Rarefaction showed that sequencing of sorted subsets was incomplete (despite large depth).

The chain carries TRBV5-1 and TRBJ1-1; 7 nucleotides align to TRBD1. This TCR was sampled from a man younger than 35 in good health. Some clones in this sample may be carry-over from other donors' samples. The sample comprised naive CD4+ T cells from PBMCs. Subset denoted: CD45RA+ positively selected. CDR3 region: CASSTRTGKNTEAFF. The CDR3 DNA reads TGCGCCAGCAGCACCCGGACAGGAAAGAACACTGAAGCTTTCTTT.